The clone carrying this T cell receptor (beta chain) turned up a few times. Its antigen remains unidentified. The data derive from a study of beta chain features in type 1 diabetes. About the research overall: No patient-donor differences in age, gender, total cells or subset yield. Study results and limitations: Naive, central memory and Treg TCRB repertoires appeared more alike in patients than in healthy donors. Across all four CD4+ subsets, people with type 1 diabetes showed modestly shorter TCRB CDR3s.

A single heparinised draw of roughly 120 mL on average was taken per donor. CD45RO/CCR7/CD25/CD127/CD95/CD27 staining was used to isolate CD4+ naive, central memory, regulatory and stem cell-like memory cells by sorting. Since all of the isolated RNA was reverse transcribed, expressed TCRB transcripts were what got sequenced. Here immunoSEQ multiplex PCR was the method, and the copy in TCRdb shows in-frame clones only, minus some. This table holds approximately 260,000 clones, approximately 24% found once. CDR3 length: 15 residues. V dropped 1 base and J dropped 1 base, with 9 bases sitting between them. From germline, CDR1 is SGHTA and CDR2 FQGNSA.

V usage is TRBV7-2 and J usage is TRBJ2-3; unclear D gene. The specimen sequenced was naive CD4+ T cells from blood. This TCR was recovered from a woman in her 30s with type 1 diabetes. The CDR3 DNA reads TGTGCCAGCAGCTTAGGTGGCGGAGGCACAGATACGCAGTATTTT. Translation gives CASSLGGGGTDTQYF.